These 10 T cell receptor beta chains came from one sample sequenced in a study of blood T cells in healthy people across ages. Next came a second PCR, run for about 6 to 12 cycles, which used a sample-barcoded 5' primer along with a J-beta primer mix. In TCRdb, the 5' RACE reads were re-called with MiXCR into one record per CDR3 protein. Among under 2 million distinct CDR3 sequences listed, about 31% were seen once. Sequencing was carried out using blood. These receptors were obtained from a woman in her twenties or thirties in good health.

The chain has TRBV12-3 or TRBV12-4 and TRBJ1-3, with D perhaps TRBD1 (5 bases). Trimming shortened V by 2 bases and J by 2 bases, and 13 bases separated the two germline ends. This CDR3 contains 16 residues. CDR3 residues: CASSLSPTATGNTIYF. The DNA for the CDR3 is TGTGCCAGCAGTTTAAGTCCGACAGCAACTGGAAACACCATATATTTT.

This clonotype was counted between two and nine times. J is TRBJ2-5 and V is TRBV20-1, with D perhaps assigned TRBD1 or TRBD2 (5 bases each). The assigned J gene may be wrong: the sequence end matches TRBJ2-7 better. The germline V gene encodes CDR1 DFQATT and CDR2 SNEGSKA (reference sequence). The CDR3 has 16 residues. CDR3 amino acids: CSARDWPAGTSYEQYF. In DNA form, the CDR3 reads TGCAGTGCTAGAGATTGGCCAGCAGGGACGTCCTACGAGCAGTACTTC.

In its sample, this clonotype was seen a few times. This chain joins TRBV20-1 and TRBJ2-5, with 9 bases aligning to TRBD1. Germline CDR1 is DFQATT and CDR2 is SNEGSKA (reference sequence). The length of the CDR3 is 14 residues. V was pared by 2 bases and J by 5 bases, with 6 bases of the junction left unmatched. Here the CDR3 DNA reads TGCAGTGCTAGACCATCGGGACAGGGTGAGACCCAGTACTTC. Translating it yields CSARPSGQGETQYF.

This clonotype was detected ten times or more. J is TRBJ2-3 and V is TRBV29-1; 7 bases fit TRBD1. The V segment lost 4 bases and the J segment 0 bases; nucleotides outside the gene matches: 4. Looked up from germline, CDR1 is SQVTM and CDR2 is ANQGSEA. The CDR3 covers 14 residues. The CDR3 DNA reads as TGCAGCGTTGGGGGACAGAGTAGCACAGATACGCAGTATTTT. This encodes CSVGGQSSTDTQYF.

The CDR3 sequence is CASSHDRGLYEQYF. CDR3 in DNA: TGTGCCAGCAGTCATGACAGGGGGCTCTACGAGCAGTACTTC. The V and J genes are TRBV5-5 and TRBJ2-7; the match to TRBD1 covers 10 bases. J lost 3 bases, V lost 5 bases, and 5 bases had no gene match. The CDR3 covers 14 residues. Germline V gene sequence: CDR1 SGHKS, CDR2 YYEKEE (reference sequence).

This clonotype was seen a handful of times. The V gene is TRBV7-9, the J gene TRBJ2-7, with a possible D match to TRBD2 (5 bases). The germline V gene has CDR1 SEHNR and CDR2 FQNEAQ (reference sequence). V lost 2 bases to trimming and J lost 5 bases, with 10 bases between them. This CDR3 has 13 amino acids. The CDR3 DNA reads TGTGCCAGCAGCTTACCTAGCTGCGACGAGCAGTACTTC. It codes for CASSLPSCDEQYF.

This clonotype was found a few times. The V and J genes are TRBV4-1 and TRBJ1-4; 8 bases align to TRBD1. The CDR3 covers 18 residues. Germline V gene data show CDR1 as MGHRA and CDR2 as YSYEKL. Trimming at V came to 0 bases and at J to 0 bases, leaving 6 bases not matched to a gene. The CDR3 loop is CASSQDTRGLTTNEKLFF. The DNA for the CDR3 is TGCGCCAGCAGCCAAGATACCAGGGGGCTTACAACTAATGAAAAACTGTTTTTT.

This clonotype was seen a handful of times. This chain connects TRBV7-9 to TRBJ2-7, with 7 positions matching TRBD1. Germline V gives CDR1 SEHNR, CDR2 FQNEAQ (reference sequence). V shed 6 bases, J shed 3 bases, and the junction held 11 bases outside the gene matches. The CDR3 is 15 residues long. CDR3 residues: CASRATGTMGYEQYF. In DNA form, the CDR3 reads TGTGCCAGCAGAGCGACAGGGACCATGGGCTACGAGCAGTACTTC. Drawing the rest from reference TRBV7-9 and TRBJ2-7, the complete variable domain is DTGVSQNPRHKITKRGQNVTFRCDPISEHNRLYWYRQTLGQGPEFLTYFQNEAQLEKSRLLSDRFSAERPKGSFSTLEIQRTEQGDSAMYLCASRATGTMGYEQYFGPGTRLTVT.

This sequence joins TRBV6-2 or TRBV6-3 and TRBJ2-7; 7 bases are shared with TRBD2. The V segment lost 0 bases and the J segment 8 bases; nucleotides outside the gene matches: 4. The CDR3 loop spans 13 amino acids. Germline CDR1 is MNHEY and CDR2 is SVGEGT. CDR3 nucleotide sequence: TGTGCCAGCAGTTACTCGCTAGCGGCCAAGCAGTACTTC. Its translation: CASSYSLAAKQYF.

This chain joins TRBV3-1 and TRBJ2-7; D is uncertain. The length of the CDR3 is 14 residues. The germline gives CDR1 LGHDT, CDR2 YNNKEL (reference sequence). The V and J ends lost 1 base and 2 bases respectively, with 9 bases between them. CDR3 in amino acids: CASSQVSETYEQYF. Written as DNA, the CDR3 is TGTGCCAGCAGCCAAGTGTCAGAGACCTACGAGCAGTACTTC.